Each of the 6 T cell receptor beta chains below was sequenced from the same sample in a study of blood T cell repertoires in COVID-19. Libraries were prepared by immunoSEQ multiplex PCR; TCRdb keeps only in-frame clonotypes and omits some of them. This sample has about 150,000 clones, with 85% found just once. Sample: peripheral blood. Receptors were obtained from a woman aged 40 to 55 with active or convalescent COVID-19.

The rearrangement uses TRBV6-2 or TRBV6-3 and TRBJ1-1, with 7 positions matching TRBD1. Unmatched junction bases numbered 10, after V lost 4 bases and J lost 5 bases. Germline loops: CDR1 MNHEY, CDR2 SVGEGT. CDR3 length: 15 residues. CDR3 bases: TGTGCCAGCAGTTTCGTGCTACAGGGGAATACTGAAGCTTTCTTT. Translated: CASSFVLQGNTEAFF.

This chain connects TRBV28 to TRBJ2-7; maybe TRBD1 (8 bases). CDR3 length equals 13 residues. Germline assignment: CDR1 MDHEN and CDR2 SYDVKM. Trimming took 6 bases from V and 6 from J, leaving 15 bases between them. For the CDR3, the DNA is TGTGCCAGCAGGCAGACAGGGGAGGGCGAGCAGTACTTC. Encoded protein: CASRQTGEGEQYF.

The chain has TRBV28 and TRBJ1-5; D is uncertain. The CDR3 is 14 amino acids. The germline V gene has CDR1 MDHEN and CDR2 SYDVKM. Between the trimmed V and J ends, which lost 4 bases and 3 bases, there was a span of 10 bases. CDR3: CASSSTVTNQPQHF. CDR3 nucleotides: TGTGCCAGCAGTTCCACAGTGACCAATCAGCCCCAGCATTTT. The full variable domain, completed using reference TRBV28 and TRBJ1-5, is DVKVTQSSRYLVKRTGEKVFLECVQDMDHENMFWYRQDPGLGLRLIYFSYDVKMKEKGDIPEGYSVSREKKERFSLILESASTNQTSMYLCASSSTVTNQPQHFGDGTRLSIL.

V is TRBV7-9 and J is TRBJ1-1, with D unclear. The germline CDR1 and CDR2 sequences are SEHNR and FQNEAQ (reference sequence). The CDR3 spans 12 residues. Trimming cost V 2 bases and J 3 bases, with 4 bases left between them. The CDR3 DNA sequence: TGTGCCAGCAGCTTAAGCGACACTGAAGCTTTCTTT. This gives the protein CASSLSDTEAFF.

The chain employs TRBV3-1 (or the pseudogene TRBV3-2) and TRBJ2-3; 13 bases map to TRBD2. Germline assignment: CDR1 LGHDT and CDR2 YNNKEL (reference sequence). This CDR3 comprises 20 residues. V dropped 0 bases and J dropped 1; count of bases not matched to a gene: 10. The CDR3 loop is CASSQDLGLAGEGGTDTQYF. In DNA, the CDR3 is TGTGCCAGCAGCCAAGATCTAGGACTAGCGGGAGAGGGGGGCACAGATACGCAGTATTTT.

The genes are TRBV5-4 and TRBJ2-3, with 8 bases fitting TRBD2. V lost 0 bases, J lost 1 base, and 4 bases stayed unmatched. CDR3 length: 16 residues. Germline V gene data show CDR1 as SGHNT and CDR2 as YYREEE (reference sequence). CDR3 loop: CASSLEGGRRTDTQYF. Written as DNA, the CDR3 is TGTGCCAGCAGCTTGGAGGGCGGGAGGCGCACAGATACGCAGTATTTT. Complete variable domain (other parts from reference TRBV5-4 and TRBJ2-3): ETGVTQSPTHLIKTRGQQVTLRCSSQSGHNTVSWYQQALGQGPQFIFQYYREEENGRGNFPPRFSGLQFPNYSSELNVNALELDDSALYLCASSLEGGRRTDTQYFGPGTRLTVL.